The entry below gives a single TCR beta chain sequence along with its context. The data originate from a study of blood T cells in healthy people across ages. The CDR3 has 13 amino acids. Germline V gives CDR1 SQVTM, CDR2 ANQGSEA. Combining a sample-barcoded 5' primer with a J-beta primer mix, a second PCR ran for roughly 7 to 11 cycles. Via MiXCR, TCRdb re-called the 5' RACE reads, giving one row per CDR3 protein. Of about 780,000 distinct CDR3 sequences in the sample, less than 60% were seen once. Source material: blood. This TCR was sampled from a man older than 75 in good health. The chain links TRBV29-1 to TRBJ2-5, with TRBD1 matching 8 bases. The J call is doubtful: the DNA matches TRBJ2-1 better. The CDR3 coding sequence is TGCAGCGTTGGGACAGGGAACCAAGAGACCCAGTTCTTC. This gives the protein CSVGTGNQETQFF.